This TCR beta chain was found in a study of T cell changes during pregnancy in multiple sclerosis. Some clones are missing from TCRdb's copy, which holds only in-frame ones; the method was immunoSEQ multiplex PCR. The sample records tens of thousands of clones, 85% to 95% being singletons. The CDR3 spans 15 residues. The chain links TRBV21-1 to TRBJ1-4; the D segment call TRBD1 is taken from the table without a DNA check. TRBV21-1 is noted as a pseudogene. The sequencing here drew on peripheral blood, taken before pregnancy. The sequence was obtained from a female donor with multiple sclerosis, enrolled in a pregnancy study. The CDR3 spells CASILITGSNEKLFF. In nucleotides, the CDR3 is TGTGCCAGCATCCTGATAACAGGGTCTAATGAAAAACTGTTTTTT.